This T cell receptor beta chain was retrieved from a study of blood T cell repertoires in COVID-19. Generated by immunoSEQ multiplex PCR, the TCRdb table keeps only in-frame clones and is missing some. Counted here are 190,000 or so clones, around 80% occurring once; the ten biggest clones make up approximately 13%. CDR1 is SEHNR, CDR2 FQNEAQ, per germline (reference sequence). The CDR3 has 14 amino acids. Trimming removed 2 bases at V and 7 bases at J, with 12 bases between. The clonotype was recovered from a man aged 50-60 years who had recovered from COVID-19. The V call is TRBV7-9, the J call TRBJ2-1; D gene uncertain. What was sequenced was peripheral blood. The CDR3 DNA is TGTGCCAGCAGCTTACAAGCTACGTCGAATGAGCAGTTCTTC. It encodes CASSLQATSNEQFF. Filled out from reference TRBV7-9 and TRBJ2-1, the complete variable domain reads DTGVSQNPRHKITKRGQNVTFRCDPISEHNRLYWYRQTLGQGPEFLTYFQNEAQLEKSRLLSDRFSAERPKGSFSTLEIQRTEQGDSAMYLCASSLQATSNEQFFGPGTRLTVL.